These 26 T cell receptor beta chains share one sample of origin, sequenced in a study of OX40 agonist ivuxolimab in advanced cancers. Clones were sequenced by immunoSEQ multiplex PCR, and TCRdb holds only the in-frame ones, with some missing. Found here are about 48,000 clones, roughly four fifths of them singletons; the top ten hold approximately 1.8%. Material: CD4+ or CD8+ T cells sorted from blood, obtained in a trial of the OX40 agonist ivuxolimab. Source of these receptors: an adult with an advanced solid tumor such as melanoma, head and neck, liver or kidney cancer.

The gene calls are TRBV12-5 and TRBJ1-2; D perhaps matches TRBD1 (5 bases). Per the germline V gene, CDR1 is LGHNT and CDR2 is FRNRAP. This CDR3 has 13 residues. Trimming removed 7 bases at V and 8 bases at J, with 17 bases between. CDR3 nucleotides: TGTGCTAGTGCCCGGGACGGTCTTGGCGGCTACACCTTC. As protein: CASARDGLGGYTF.

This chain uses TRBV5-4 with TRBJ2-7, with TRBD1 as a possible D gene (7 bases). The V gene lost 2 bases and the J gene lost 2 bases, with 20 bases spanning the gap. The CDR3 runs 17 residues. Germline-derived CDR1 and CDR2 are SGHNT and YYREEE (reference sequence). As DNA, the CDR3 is TGTGCCAGCAGCTTACCGGGGGCAGGGGGGAAAGCCTACGAGCAGTACTTC. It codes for CASSLPGAGGKAYEQYF.

CDR3 nucleotide sequence: TGTGCCAGCAGCTCCACGTCAGGGGAGTCAGGAAACACCATATATTTT. This encodes CASSSTSGESGNTIYF. The chain links TRBV13 to TRBJ1-3; tentatively, D is TRBD1 (6 bases). Germline V gene lookup returns CDR1 PRHDT and CDR2 FYEKMQ (reference sequence). The CDR3 sequence is 16 residues long. Trimming took off 4 bases at V and 4 bases at J, with 17 bases between the two ends.

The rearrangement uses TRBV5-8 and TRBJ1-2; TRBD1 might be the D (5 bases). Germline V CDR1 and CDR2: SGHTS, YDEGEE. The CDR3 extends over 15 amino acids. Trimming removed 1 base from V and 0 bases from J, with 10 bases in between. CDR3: CASSLRDGANYGYTF. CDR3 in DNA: TGTGCCAGCAGCTTGAGGGACGGGGCTAACTATGGCTACACCTTC.

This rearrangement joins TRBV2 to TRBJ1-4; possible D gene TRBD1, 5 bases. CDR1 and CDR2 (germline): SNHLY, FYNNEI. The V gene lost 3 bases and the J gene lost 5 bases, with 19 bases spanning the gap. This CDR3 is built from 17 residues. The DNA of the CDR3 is TGTGCCAGCAGTGAGGCGGTCTCGGGCTCAGGGAATGAAAAACTGTTTTTT. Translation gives CASSEAVSGSGNEKLFF.

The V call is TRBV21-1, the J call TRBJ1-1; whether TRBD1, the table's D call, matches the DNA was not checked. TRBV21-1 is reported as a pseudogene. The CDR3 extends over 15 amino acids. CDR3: CASSMGAGSYTEAFF. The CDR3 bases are TGTGCCAGCAGCATGGGGGCAGGCTCCTACACTGAAGCTTTCTTT.

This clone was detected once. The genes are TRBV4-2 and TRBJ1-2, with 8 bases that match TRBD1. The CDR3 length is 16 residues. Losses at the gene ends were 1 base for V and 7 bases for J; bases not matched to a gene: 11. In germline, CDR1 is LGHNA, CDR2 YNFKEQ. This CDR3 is CASSQAGETGGGGYTF. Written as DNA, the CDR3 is TGTGCCAGCAGCCAAGCGGGGGAAACAGGGGGTGGTGGCTACACCTTC.

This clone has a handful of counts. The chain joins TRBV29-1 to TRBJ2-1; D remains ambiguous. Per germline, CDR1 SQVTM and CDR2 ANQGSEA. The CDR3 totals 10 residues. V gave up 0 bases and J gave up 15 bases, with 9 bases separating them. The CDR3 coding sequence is TGCAGCGTTGAAGAGACACGCGCGTTCTTC. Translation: CSVEETRAFF.

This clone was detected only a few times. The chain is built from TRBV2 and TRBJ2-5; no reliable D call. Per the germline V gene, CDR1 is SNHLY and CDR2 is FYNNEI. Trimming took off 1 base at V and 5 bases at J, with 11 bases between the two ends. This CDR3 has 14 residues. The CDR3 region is CASSEGVVRETQYF. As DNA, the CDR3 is TGTGCCAGCAGTGAAGGAGTGGTTAGGGAGACCCAGTACTTC.

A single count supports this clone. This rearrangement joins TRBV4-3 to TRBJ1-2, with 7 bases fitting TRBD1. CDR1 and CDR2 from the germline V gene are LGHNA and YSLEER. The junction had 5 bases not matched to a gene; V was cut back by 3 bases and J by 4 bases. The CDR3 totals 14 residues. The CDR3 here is CASSQRQGVYGYTF. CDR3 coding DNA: TGCGCCAGCAGCCAGAGACAGGGCGTCTATGGCTACACCTTC.

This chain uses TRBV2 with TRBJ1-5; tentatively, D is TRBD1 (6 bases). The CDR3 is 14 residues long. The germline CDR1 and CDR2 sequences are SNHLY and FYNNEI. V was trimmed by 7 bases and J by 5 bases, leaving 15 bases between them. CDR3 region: CASTEDSLYQPQHF. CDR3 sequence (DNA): TGTGCCAGCACCGAGGACAGTCTATATCAGCCCCAGCATTTT.

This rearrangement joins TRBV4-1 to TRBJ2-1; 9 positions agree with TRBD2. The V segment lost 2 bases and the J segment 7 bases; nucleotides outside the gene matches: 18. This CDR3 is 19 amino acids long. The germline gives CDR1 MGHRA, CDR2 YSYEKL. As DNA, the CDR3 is TGCGCCAGCAGCCAAAGAGTTACGTATGGGCTAGCGGGGATTAATGAGCAGTTCTTC. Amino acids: CASSQRVTYGLAGINEQFF.

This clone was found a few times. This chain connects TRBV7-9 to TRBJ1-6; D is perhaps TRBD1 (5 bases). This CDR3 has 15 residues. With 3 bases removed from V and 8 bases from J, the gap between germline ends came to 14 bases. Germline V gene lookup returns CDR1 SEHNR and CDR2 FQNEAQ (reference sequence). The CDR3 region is CASSFVTQGYSPLHF. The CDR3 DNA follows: TGTGCCAGCAGCTTCGTTACCCAGGGATATTCACCCCTCCACTTT.

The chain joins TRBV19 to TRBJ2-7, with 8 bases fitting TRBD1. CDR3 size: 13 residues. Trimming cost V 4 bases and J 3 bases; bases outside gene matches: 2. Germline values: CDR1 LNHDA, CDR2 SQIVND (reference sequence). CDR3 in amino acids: CASSRGQGYEQYF. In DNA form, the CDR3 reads TGTGCCAGTAGTAGAGGACAGGGCTACGAGCAGTACTTC. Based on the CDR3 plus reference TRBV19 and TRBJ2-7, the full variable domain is DGGITQSPKYLFRKEGQNVTLSCEQNLNHDAMYWYRQDPGQGLRLIYYSQIVNDFQKGDIAEGYSVSREKKESFPLTVTSAQKNPTAFYLCASSRGQGYEQYFGPGTRLTVT.

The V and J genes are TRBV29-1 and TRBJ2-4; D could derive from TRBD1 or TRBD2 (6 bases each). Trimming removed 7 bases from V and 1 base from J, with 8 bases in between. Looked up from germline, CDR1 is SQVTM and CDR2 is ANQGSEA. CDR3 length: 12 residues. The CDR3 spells CSGGAAKNIQYF. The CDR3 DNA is TGCAGCGGGGGGGCGGCCAAAAACATTCAGTACTTC.

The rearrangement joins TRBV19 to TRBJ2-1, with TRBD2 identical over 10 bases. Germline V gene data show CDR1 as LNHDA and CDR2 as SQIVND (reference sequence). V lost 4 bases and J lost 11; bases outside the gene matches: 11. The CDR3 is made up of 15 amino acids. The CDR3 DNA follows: TGTGCCAGTAGTACCGGACTAGCGGATACCACACAGCAGTTCTTC. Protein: CASSTGLADTTQQFF.

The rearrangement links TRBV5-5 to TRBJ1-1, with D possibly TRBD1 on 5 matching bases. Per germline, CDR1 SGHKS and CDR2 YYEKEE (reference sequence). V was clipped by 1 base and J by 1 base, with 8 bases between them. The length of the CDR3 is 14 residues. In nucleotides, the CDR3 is TGTGCCAGCAGCTTGAGCGGGGGGAACACTGAAGCTTTCTTT. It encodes CASSLSGGNTEAFF. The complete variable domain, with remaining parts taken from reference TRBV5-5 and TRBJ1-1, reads DAGVTQSPTHLIKTRGQQVTLRCSPISGHKSVSWYQQVLGQGPQFIFQYYEKEERGRGNFPDRFSARQFPNYSSELNVNALLLGDSALYLCASSLSGGNTEAFFGQGTRLTVV.

CDR3 in amino acids: CASSVVSRNNEQFF. Here the CDR3 DNA reads TGTGCCAGCAGCGTAGTTTCGAGAAACAATGAGCAGTTCTTC. The genes are TRBV9 and TRBJ2-1, with unresolved D. The V and J ends lost 0 bases and 5 bases respectively, with 9 bases between them. CDR1 SGDLS and CDR2 YYNGEE come from the germline V gene. This CDR3 is 14 amino acids long. Filled out from reference TRBV9 and TRBJ2-1, the complete variable domain reads DSGVTQTPKHLITATGQRVTLRCSPRSGDLSVYWYQQSLDQGLQFLIQYYNGEERAKGNILERFSAQQFPDLHSELNLSSLELGDSALYFCASSVVSRNNEQFFGPGTRLTVL.

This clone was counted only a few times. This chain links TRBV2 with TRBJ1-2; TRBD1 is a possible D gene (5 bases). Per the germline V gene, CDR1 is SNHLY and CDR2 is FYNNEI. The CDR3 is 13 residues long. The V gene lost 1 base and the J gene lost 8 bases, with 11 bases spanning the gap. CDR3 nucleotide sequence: TGTGCCAGCAGTGAAGTCAGGGAGGTCGGCTACACCTTC. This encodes CASSEVREVGYTF. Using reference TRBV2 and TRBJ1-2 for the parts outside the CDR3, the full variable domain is EPEVTQTPSHQVTQMGQEVILRCVPISNHLYFYWYRQILGQKVEFLVSFYNNEISEKSEIFDDQFSVERPDGSNFTLKIRSTKLEDSAMYFCASSEVREVGYTFGSGTRLTVV.

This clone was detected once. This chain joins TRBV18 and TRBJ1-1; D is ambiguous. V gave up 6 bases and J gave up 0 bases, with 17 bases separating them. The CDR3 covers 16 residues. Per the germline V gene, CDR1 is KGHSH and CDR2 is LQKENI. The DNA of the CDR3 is TGTGCCAGCTCCCCGGAGGTGAGACGGATGAACACTGAAGCTTTCTTT. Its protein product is CASSPEVRRMNTEAFF.

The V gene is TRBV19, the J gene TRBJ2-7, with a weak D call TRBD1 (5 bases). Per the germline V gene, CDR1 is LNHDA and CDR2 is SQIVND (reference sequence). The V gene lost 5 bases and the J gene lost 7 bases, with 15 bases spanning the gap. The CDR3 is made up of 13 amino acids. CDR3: CASSARGAEEQYF. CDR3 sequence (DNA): TGTGCCAGTAGTGCCCGTGGGGCGGAGGAGCAGTACTTC.

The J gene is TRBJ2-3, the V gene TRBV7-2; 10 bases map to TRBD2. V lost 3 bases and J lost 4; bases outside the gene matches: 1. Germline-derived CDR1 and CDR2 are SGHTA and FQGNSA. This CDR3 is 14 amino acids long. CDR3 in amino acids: CASSLGTSADTQYF. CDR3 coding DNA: TGTGCCAGCAGCTTGGGGACTAGCGCAGATACGCAGTATTTT.

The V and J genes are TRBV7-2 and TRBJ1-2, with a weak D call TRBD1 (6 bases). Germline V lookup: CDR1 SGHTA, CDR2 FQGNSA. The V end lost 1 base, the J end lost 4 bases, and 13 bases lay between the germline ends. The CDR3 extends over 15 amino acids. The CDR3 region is CASSLVGGQTYGYTF. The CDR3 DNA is TGTGCCAGCAGCTTAGTAGGCGGACAGACCTATGGCTACACCTTC.

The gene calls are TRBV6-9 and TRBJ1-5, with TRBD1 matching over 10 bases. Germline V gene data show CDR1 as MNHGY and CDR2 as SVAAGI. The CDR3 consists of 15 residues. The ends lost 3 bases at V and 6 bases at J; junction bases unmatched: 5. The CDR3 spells CASSYSGQGTQPQHF. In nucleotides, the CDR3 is TGTGCCAGCAGTTACTCGGGACAGGGGACTCAGCCCCAGCATTTT.

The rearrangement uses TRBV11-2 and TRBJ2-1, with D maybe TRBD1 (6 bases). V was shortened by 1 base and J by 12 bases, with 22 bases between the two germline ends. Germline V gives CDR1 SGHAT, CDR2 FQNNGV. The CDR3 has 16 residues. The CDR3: CASSLGRQALSPVQFF. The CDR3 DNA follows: TGTGCCAGCAGCTTAGGGAGACAGGCCCTATCTCCCGTGCAGTTCTTC.

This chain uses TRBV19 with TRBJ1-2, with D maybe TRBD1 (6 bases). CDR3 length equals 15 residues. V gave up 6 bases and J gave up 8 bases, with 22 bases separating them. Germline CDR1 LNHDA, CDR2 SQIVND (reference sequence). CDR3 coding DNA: TGTGCCAGTAGCAGGTCCGGGACACTGGTTTACGGCTACACCTTC. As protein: CASSRSGTLVYGYTF.